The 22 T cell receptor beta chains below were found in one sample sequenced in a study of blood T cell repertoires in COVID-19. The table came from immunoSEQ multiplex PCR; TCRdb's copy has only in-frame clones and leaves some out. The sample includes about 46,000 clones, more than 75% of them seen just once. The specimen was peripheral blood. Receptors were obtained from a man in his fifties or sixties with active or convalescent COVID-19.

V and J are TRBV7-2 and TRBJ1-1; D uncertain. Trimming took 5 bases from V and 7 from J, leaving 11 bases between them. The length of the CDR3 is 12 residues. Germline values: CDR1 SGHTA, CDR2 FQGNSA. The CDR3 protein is CASSLMRVEAFF. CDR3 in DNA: TGTGCCAGCAGCCTAATGAGGGTTGAAGCTTTCTTT.

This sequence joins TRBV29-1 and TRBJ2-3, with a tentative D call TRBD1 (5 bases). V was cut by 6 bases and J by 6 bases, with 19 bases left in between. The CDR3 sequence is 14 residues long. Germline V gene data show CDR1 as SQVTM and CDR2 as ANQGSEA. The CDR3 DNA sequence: TGCAGCGTGGACACAGCCTCCCCTGGGGATACGCAGTATTTT. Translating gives CSVDTASPGDTQYF.

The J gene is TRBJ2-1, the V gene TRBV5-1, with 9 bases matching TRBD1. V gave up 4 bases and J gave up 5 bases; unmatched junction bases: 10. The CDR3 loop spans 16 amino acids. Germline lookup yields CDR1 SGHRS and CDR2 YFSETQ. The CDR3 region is CASSGIRTGVNNEQFF. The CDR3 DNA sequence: TGCGCCAGCAGCGGAATTCGGACAGGGGTCAACAATGAGCAGTTCTTC.

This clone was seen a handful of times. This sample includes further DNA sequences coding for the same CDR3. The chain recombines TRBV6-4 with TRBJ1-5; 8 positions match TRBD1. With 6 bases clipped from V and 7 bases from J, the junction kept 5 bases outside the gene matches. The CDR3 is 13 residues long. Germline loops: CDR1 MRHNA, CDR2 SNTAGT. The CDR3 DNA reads TGTGCCAGCAGCCCAGACAGGGGACAGCCCCAGCATTTT. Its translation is CASSPDRGQPQHF.

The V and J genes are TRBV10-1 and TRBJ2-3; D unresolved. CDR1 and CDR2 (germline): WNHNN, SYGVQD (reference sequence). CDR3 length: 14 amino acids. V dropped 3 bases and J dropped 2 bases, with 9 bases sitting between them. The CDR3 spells CASSDRGITDTQYF. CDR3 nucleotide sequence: TGCGCCAGCAGTGATAGAGGAATCACAGATACGCAGTATTTT.

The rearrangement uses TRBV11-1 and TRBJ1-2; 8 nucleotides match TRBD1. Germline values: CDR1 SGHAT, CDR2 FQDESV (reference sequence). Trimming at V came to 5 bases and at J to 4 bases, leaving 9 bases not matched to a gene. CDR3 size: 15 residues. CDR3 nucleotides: TGTGCCAGCAGCCAAGACAGGGGAGGAACCTATGGCTACACCTTC. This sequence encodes CASSQDRGGTYGYTF.

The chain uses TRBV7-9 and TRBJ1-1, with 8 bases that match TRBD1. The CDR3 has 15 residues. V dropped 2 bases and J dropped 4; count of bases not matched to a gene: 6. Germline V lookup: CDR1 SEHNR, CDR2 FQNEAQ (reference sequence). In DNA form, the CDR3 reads TGTGCCAGCAGCTTAAGAGGGGACAGGCGCACTGAAGCTTTCTTT. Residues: CASSLRGDRRTEAFF. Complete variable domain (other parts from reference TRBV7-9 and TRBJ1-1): DTGVSQNPRHKITKRGQNVTFRCDPISEHNRLYWYRQTLGQGPEFLTYFQNEAQLEKSRLLSDRFSAERPKGSFSTLEIQRTEQGDSAMYLCASSLRGDRRTEAFFGQGTRLTVV.

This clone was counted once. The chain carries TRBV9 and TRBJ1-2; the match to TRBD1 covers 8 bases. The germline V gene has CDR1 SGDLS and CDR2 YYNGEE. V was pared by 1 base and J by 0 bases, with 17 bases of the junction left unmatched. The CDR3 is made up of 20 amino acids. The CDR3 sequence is CASSVQIYETGASANYGYTF. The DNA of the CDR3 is TGTGCCAGCAGCGTACAAATATATGAGACAGGGGCATCGGCTAACTATGGCTACACCTTC.

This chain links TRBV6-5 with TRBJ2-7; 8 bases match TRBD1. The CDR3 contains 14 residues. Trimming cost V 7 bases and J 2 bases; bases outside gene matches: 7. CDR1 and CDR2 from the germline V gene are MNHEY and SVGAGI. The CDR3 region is CASTTDRGTYEQYF. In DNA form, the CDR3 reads TGTGCCAGCACGACCGACAGGGGTACCTACGAGCAGTACTTC.

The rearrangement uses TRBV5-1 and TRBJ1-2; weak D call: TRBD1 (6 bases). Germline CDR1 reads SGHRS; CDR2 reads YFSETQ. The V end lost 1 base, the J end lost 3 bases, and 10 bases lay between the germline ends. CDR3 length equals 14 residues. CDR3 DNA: TGCGCCAGCAGCTTGACAGGGTCCGACTATGGCTACACCTTC. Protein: CASSLTGSDYGYTF.

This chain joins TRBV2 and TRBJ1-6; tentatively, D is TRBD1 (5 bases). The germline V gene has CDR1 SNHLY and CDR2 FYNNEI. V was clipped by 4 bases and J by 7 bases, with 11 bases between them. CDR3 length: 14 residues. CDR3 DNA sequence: TGTGCCAGCAGTGGGAACAGGCGAAATTCACCCCTCCACTTT. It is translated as CASSGNRRNSPLHF.

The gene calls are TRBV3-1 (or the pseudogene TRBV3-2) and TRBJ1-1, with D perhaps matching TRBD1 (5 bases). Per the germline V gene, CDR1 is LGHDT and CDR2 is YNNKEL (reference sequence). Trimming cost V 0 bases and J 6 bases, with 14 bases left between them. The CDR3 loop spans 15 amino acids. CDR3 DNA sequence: TGTGCCAGCAGCCAAGAAAAGGGGACTGCTTCTGAAGCTTTCTTT. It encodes CASSQEKGTASEAFF.

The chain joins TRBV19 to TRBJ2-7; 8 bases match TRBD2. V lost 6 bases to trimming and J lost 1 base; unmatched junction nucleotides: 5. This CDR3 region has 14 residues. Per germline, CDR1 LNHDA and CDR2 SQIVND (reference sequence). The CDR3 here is CASSPTSESYEQYF. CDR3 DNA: TGTGCCAGTAGCCCGACTAGCGAATCCTACGAGCAGTACTTC.

CDR3 protein: CASSSAGNQPQHF. CDR3 DNA sequence: TGCGCCAGCAGCTCGGCAGGGAATCAGCCCCAGCATTTT. This chain joins TRBV5-1 and TRBJ1-5, with D tentatively TRBD1 (5 bases). Germline assignment: CDR1 SGHRS and CDR2 YFSETQ. This CDR3 has 13 amino acids. V dropped 3 bases and J dropped 4 bases, with 8 bases sitting between them. Variable domain in full (rest from reference TRBV5-1 and TRBJ1-5): KAGVTQTPRYLIKTRGQQVTLSCSPISGHRSVSWYQQTPGQGLQFLFEYFSETQRNKGNFPGRFSGRQFSNSRSEMNVSTLELGDSALYLCASSSAGNQPQHFGDGTRLSIL.

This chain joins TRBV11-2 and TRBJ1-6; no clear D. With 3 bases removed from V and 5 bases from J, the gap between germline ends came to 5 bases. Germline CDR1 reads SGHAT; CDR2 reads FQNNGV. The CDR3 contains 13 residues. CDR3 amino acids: CASSFTNNSPLHF. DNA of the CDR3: TGTGCCAGCAGCTTCACTAATAATTCACCCCTCCACTTT. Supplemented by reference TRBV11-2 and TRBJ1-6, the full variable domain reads EAGVAQSPRYKIIEKRQSVAFWCNPISGHATLYWYQQILGQGPKLLIQFQNNGVVDDSQLPKDRFSAERLKGVDSTLKIQPAKLEDSAVYLCASSFTNNSPLHFGNGTRLTVT.

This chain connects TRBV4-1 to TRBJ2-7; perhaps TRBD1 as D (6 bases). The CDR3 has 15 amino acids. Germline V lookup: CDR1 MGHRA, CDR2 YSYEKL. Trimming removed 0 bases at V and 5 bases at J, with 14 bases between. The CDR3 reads CASSQDPQGSDEQYF. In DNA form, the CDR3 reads TGCGCCAGCAGCCAAGATCCACAGGGAAGTGACGAGCAGTACTTC.

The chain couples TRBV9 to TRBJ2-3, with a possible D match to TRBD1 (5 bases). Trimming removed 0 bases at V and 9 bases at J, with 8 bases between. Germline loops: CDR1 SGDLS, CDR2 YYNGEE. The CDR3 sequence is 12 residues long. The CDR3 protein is CASSVAQDTQYF. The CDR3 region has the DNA TGTGCCAGCAGCGTAGCACAGGACACGCAGTATTTT. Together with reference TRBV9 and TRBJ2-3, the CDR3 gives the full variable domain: DSGVTQTPKHLITATGQRVTLRCSPRSGDLSVYWYQQSLDQGLQFLIQYYNGEERAKGNILERFSAQQFPDLHSELNLSSLELGDSALYFCASSVAQDTQYFGPGTRLTVL.

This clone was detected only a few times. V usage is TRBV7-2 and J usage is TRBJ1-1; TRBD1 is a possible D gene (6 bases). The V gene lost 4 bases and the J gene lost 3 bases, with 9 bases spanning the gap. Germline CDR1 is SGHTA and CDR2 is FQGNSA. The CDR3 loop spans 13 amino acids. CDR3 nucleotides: TGTGCCAGCAGCTCGGACAGCTACACTGAAGCTTTCTTT. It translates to CASSSDSYTEAFF. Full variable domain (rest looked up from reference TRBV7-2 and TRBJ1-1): GAGVSQSPSNKVTEKGKDVELRCDPISGHTALYWYRQSLGQGLEFLIYFQGNSAPDKSGLPSDRFSAERTGGSVSTLTIQRTQQEDSAVYLCASSSDSYTEAFFGQGTRLTVV.

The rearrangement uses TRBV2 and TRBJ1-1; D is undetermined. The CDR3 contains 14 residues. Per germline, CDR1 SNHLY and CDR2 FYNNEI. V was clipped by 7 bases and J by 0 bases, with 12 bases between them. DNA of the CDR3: TGTGCCAGCATGGTACGGACTATGAACACTGAAGCTTTCTTT. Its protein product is CASMVRTMNTEAFF.

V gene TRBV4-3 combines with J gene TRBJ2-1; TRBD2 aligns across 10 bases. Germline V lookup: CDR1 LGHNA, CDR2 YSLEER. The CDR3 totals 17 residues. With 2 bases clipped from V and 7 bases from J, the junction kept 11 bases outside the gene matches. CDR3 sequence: CASSQQRAGGPINEQFF. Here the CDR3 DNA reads TGCGCCAGCAGCCAACAGCGAGCGGGGGGGCCTATAAATGAGCAGTTCTTC.

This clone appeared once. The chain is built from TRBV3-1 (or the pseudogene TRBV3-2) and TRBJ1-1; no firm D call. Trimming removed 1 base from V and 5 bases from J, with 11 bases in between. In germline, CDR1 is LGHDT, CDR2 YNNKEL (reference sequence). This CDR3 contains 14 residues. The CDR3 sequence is CASSQVGGRTEAFF. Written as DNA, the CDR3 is TGTGCCAGCAGCCAAGTCGGAGGGCGGACTGAAGCTTTCTTT.

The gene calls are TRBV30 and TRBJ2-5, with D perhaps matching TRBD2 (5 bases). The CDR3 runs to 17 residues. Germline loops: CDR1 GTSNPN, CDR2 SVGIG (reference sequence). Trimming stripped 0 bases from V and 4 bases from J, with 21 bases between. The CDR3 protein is CAWSVPAGGGLVETQYF. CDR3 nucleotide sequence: TGTGCCTGGAGTGTGCCCGCGGGTGGTGGGCTAGTAGAGACCCAGTACTTC.